This T cell receptor (beta chain) was found in a study of blood T cells in healthy people across ages. Across the whole study: About one barcoded beta molecule per two T cells was captured by template switching. Study-wide results and limits: Not knowing donor CMV status may have confounded expanded clonotype changes. Aged donors had fewer naive CD4+ cells and lower diversity than long-lived donors.

The study recruited healthy Caucasian donors from Russia who were aged roughly 6 to 95. The second PCR ran roughly 7 to 12 cycles with a sample-barcoded 5' primer and J-beta primers. TCRdb independently ran MiXCR on the 5' RACE reads; one entry per CDR3 protein. Counted here are fewer than 900,000 distinct CDR3 sequences, around 40% occurring once; the ten biggest clones make up 20%. On this clonotype: Its specificity is unknown.

Sequenced input: blood. The TCR sequence derives from a woman aged 55-70 years in good health.

In DNA form, the CDR3 reads TGTGCCATCAGGGGCGACAGGGAGGGAAACATTCAGTACTTC. Translating it yields CAIRGDREGNIQYF. This chain joins TRBV10-3 and TRBJ2-7; D tentatively fits TRBD1 or TRBD2 (7 bases each). Gene TRBJ2-4 matches the end of the DNA better, so the J call may be wrong. This CDR3 is 14 amino acids long. Germline-derived CDR1 and CDR2 are ENHRY and SYGVKD.